This TCR beta chain was identified during a study of human T cells and chemical hapten exposure. MiXCR was run by TCRdb on the RACE reads, yielding one entry per CDR3 protein. This sample yields roughly 100,000 distinct CDR3 sequences, of which more than 9.5% are seen a single time; approximately 3.5% belongs to the top ten. Sample time point: patch test 1, 2 weeks after DPC sensitization. Treatment denoted: therapeutic diphenylcyclopropenone sensitization with weekly scalp DPC. This clonotype was counted between two and nine times. Antigen: not known. Study outcomes and limitations: PT1 expanded TCR counts and patch test score were linked, and their correlation was positive.

V dropped 2 bases and J dropped 0 bases, with 13 bases sitting between them. There are 16 residues in the CDR3. CDR1 SGHAT and CDR2 FQNNGV come from the germline V gene. This sequence was found in a woman between 40 and 55 years old with alopecia areata. Some clones in this sample may be carry-over from other donors' samples. Sequencing used whole blood, obtained in connection with sensitization to the hapten diphenylcyclopropenone (DPC). This sequence joins TRBV11-2 and TRBJ1-1; D call uncertain. This CDR3 is CASSLYLSPVNTEAFF. The DNA for the CDR3 is TGTGCCAGCAGCTTATATCTCTCGCCGGTGAACACTGAAGCTTTCTTT.